This is a list of T cell receptor beta chains from one sample in a study of T cells after yellow fever vaccination. Each CDR3 protein is one row after TCRdb ran MiXCR on the 5' RACE reads. This sample has around 56,000 distinct CDR3 sequences, with about 5.6% found just once. Sequenced material: PBMCs, either bulk or a sorted T-cell subset (CD4+, CD8+, memory, or dextramer-sorted; not recorded which), taken on the day of the yellow fever booster vaccination. These TCRs come from a man younger than 30 who received the YFV17D yellow fever vaccine. Both conserved end residues are part of each CDR3.

v_gene	j_gene	CDR3aa
TRBV6-1	TRBJ2-6	CASSEPEGANVLTF
TRBV4-3	TRBJ2-2	CASSLSGGTNTGELFF
TRBV6-5	TRBJ2-3	CASSYSGAAGTDTQYF
TRBV4-1	TRBJ2-5	CASSQRWQVGETQYF
TRBV7-9	TRBJ1-1	CASNLGRAVSTEAFF
TRBV4-3	TRBJ2-2	CASSQVSVGGELFF
TRBV4-1	TRBJ2-3	CASSQGDGRVPDTQYF
TRBV12-3/TRBV12-4	TRBJ2-5	CASSGGLAGDQETQYF
TRBV20-1	TRBJ2-3	CSADRDRSGSGTQYF
TRBV5-4	TRBJ1-2	CASSLEGSPYDGYTF
TRBV6-2/TRBV6-3	TRBJ2-7	CASSSGAWGVGEQYF
TRBV4-3	TRBJ1-4	CASSQDPGTAYEKLFF
TRBV20-1	TRBJ1-1	CSARVTGARTEAFF
TRBV4-1	TRBJ1-1	CASSQTVLGNTEAFF
TRBV12-3/TRBV12-4	TRBJ1-2	CASSLAGGPYGYTF
TRBV9	TRBJ2-2	CASSVGWVDTGELFF
TRBV28	TRBJ2-1	CASSLGRGAYPYNEQFF
TRBV6-5	TRBJ1-2	CASSYGRGGKVDGYTF
TRBV6-5	TRBJ1-1	CASSYSIGWNTEAFF
TRBV10-3	TRBJ2-5	CATAGLDLGETGWETQYF
TRBV7-9	TRBJ2-5	CASSLVGGRETQYF
TRBV5-5	TRBJ1-6	CASSLWSNSPLHF
TRBV7-8	TRBJ1-6	CASSDRGINSPLHF
TRBV20-1	TRBJ2-1	CSARVRSGGRGEQFF